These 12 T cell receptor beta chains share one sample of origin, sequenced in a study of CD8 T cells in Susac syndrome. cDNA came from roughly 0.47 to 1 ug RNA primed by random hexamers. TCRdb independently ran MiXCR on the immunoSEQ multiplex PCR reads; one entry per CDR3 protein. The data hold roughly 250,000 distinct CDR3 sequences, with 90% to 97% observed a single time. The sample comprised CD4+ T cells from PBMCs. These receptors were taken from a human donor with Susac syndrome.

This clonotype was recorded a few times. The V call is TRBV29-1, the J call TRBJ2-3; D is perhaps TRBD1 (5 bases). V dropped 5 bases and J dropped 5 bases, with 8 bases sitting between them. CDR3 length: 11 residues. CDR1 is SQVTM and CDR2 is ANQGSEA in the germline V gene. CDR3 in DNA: TGCAGCGTTTTTAGGGGAGATACGCAGTATTTT. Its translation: CSVFRGDTQYF.

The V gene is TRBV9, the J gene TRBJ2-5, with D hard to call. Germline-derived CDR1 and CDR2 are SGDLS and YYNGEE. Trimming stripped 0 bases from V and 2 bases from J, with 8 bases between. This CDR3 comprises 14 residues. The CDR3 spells CASSVGGNQETQYF. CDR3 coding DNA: TGTGCCAGCAGCGTAGGTGGGAATCAAGAGACCCAGTACTTC.

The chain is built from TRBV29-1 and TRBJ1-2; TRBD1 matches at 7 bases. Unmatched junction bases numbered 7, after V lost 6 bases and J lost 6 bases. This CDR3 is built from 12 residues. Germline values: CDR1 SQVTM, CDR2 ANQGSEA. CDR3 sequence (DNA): TGCAGCGTCCGTCAGGGGGGTAATGGCTACACCTTC. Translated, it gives CSVRQGGNGYTF.

In DNA, the CDR3 is TGCAGCGTTGAACGGGGGCCGGAGACCCAGTACTTC. It encodes CSVERGPETQYF. The rearrangement joins TRBV29-1 to TRBJ2-5; perhaps D is TRBD1 or TRBD2 (6 bases each). The CDR3 is 12 amino acids. Trimming took 2 bases from V and 5 from J, leaving 9 bases between them. Germline V gene data show CDR1 as SQVTM and CDR2 as ANQGSEA.

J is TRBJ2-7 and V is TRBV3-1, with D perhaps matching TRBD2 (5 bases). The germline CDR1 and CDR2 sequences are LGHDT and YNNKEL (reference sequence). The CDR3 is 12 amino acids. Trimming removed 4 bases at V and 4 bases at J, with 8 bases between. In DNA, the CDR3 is TGTGCCAGCAGCCTGCAGCGGTACGAGCAGTACTTC. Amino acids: CASSLQRYEQYF.

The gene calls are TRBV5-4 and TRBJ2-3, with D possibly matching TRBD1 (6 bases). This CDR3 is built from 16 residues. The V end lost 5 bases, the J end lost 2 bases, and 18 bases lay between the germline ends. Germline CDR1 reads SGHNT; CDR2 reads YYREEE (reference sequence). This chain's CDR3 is CASSYGMDSYTDTQYF. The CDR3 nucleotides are TGTGCCAGCAGTTACGGCATGGACAGCTACACAGATACGCAGTATTTT.

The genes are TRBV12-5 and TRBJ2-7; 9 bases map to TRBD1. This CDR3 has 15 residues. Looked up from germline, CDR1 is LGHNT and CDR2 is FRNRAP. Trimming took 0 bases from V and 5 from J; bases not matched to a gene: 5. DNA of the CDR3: TGTGCTAGTGGTTTGGTTCCGGACAGGGGCCACGAGCAGTACTTC. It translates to CASGLVPDRGHEQYF.

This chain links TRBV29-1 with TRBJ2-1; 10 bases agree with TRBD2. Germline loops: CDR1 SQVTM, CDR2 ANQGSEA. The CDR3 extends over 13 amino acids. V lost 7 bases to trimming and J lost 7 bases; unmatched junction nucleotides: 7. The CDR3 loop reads CSAGLAVGNEQFF. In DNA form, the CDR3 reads TGCAGCGCCGGACTAGCGGTAGGAAATGAGCAGTTCTTC.

The CDR3: CASSLARHEQFF. The CDR3 DNA follows: TGCGCCAGCAGCTTGGCTAGACATGAGCAGTTCTTC. This sequence joins TRBV5-1 and TRBJ2-1; no clear D. Per germline, CDR1 SGHRS and CDR2 YFSETQ. This CDR3 spans 12 amino acids. Deletions cut 0 bases from V and 8 bases from J, with 6 bases between.

CDR3 loop: CSVSTGTGANMYGYTF. Written as DNA, the CDR3 is TGCAGCGTCTCAACCGGGACAGGGGCCAACATGTACGGCTACACCTTC. This rearrangement joins TRBV29-1 to TRBJ1-2; 10 bases map to TRBD1. Germline V lookup: CDR1 SQVTM, CDR2 ANQGSEA. The CDR3 is made up of 16 amino acids. V shed 6 bases and J 8 bases; nucleotides not matched to a gene: 18.

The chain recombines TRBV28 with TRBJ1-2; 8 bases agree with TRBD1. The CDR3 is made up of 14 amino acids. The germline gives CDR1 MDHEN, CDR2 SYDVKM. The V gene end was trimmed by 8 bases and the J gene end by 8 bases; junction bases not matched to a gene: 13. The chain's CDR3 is CASRYSGQGPGYTF. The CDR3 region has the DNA TGTGCCAGCCGTTACTCCGGACAGGGACCCGGCTACACCTTC.

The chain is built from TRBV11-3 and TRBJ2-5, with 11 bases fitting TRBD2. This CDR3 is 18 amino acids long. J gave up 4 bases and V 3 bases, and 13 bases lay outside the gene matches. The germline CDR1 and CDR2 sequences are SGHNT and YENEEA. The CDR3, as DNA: TGTGCCAGCAGCTTCCCCCTCCTACTAGCGGGAGTGCTAGAGACCCAGTACTTC. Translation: CASSFPLLLAGVLETQYF.